This T cell receptor (beta chain) emerged from a study of spatial heterogeneity in lung cancer. Time point given: sample taken at primary tumor resection. Researchers sequenced whole RNA taken from tumor, nontumor lung or frozen PBMC without sorting. Using its own MiXCR run on the 5' RACE reads, TCRdb lists one record per CDR3 protein. Among tens of thousands of distinct CDR3 sequences listed, less than 5.5% were seen once. This specimen consisted of PBMCs, obtained at surgery. This sequence was found in a female donor with early-stage non-small cell lung cancer.

The CDR3 protein is CASSQVIGRNTGELFF. Here the CDR3 DNA reads TGTGCCAGCAGCCAAGTTATCGGCAGGAACACCGGGGAGCTGTTTTTT. The rearrangement links TRBV14 to TRBJ2-2, with unresolved D. Germline V gene lookup returns CDR1 SGHDN and CDR2 FVKESK. Trimming removed 1 base at V and 1 base at J, with 10 bases between. The CDR3 has 16 residues.